This T cell receptor beta chain was recorded in a study of beta chain features in type 1 diabetes (dated by TCRdb to the late 2010s). For context, the study as a whole: No differences in mean age, gender distribution, total cell number or subset yield were found between patients and healthy donors. A total of around 100 million sorted cells were examined across all samples, and RNA yield correlated strongly with the number of cells per subset. In the study, recently diagnosed type 1 diabetes patients and matched healthy donors were compared on the TCRB repertoires of their sorted circulating CD4+ T cell subsets. Regulatory and stem cell-like memory subsets were isolated from only 8 patients and roughly eight healthy donors, whereas naive and central memory subsets came from all 30 or so donors. What the research found in general, with its limitations: Shorter templates might be favored by PCR, yet because patient and control samples were amplified and corrected together, any such skew would affect both groups equally. HLA sub-analyses involved small numbers of individuals, so any influence of HLA type on TCRB rearrangement remained unresolved. Naive, central memory and regulatory TCRB repertoires appeared to be more similar among patients than among healthy donors. A moderate but significant shortening of TCRB CDR3 length was observed in type 1 diabetes patients in all four CD4+ subsets. At VDJ recombination sites, type 1 diabetes patients had fewer insertions and more deleted nucleotides, which implies abnormalities in thymic rearrangement. Because cDNA was sequenced instead of genomic DNA, highly expressing activated cells could be over-represented, though the groups showed no difference in activation or CD3 levels.

All of the isolated RNA was reverse transcribed with the High Capacity cDNA Reverse Transcription Kit, so expressed TCRB transcripts were sequenced. Deep immunoSEQ sequencing was applied to naive, central memory and regulatory T cell samples, giving an average of around 4 million total reads per sample. Sorted cells were lysed in RLT buffer and RNA was extracted with DNase-treated RNeasy Micro or Mini kits, depending on cell number. Each cell subset was processed on its own to prevent cross-contamination, while patient and healthy donor samples were processed together. The immunoSEQ multiplex PCR was used to amplify TCRB sequences from cDNA, yielding 87-bp fragments that span the CDR3 region. Sequencing of the amplicons was done on the Illumina HiSeq platform. As for the original processing: PCR bias was corrected computationally using synthetic template baselines, and reads within Hamming distance 2 were collapsed, with unmergeable singletons discarded. Reads were aligned against IMGT to assign V, D and J genes, CDR3 length and insertions or deletions at six rearrangement sites. Within each subset, clonotype counts were normalized to sorted cell number, and only after that were true diversity and Gini coefficients computed with the tcR R package. The overlap coefficient, calculated on TCRB nucleotide sequences, was used to quantify repertoire sharing. Out-of-frame TCRB sequences from naive cells were analyzed as a proxy for the pre-selection repertoire. TCRdb limited this immuneACCESS table to in-frame rearrangements with V and J called. A share of clones is missing; checked studies link under half to unresolved V genes, and the rest is unexplained. V and J calls and clone size are copied from that table; D and trimming were computed from the DNA. Across this sample there are about 350,000 clones, with around a fifth seen only once. The ten largest clones take up about 0.044% of the sample.

A single peripheral blood draw of 95 to 150 mL on average was collected from each donor into heparinised tubes. A BD FACSAria II and a panel including CD45RO, CCR7, CD25, CD127, CD95 and CD27 were used to sort naive, central memory, regulatory and stem cell-like memory CD4+ T cells. Every sorted population had a purity above 95%. PBMCs were isolated immediately by Lymphoprep density gradient centrifugation and stained directly without culture. So that batch effects would be minimized, each experiment stained and sorted samples in pairs, pairing one healthy donor with one patient. The germline V gene (reference sequence) sets CDR1 to GTSNPN and CDR2 to SVGIG. From its cysteine to its phenylalanine, the CDR3 spans 15 amino acids. Only CDR3 DNA remains: 45 bases, in frame from the first base. V is clipped by 0 bases and J by 4 bases, and the sequence between their germline boundaries is 12 bases long.

A note on this clone: The target of this receptor is not known. Base qualities were left out, and no much larger clone turns up one base away.

The chain was built from TRBV30 and TRBJ1-4; TRBD1 is a possible D gene, resting on 5 matching bases. Sequenced input: naive CD4+ T cells from blood. Reading the label with the study, this specimen's cell subset or site is: true naive CD4+ T cells. This clonotype was sampled from a woman younger than 30 in good health. The CDR3: CAWSVGAGINEKLFF. The DNA sequence is TGTGCCTGGAGTGTAGGGGCAGGGATTAATGAAAAACTGTTTTTT.